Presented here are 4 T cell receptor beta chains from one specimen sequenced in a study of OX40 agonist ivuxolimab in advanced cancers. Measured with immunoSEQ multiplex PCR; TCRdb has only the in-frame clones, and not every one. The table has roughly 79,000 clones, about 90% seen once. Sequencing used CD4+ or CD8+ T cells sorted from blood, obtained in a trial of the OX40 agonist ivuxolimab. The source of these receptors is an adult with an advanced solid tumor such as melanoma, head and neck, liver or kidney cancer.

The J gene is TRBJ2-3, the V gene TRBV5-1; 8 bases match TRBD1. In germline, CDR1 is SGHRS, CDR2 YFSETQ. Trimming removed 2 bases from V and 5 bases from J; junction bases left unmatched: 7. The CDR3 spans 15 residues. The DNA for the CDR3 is TGCGCCAGCAGCTTAGACAGGGGCCGGGGAGATACGCAGTATTTT. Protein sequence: CASSLDRGRGDTQYF. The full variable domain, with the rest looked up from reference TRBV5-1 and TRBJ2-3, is KAGVTQTPRYLIKTRGQQVTLSCSPISGHRSVSWYQQTPGQGLQFLFEYFSETQRNKGNFPGRFSGRQFSNSRSEMNVSTLELGDSALYLCASSLDRGRGDTQYFGPGTRLTVL.

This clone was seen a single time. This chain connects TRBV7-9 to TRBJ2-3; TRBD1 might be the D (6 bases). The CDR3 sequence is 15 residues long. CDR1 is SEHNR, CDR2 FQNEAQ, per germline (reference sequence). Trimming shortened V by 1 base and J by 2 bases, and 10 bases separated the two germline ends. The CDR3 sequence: CASSLDRVPTDTQYF. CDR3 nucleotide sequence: TGTGCCAGCAGCTTAGACAGGGTCCCCACAGATACGCAGTATTTT.

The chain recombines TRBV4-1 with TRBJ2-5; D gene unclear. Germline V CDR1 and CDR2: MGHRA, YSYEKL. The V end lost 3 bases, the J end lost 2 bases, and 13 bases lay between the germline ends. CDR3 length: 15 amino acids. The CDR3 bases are TGCGCCAGCAGCCAGGCAGCTGTGTTACAAGAGACCCAGTACTTC. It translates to CASSQAAVLQETQYF.

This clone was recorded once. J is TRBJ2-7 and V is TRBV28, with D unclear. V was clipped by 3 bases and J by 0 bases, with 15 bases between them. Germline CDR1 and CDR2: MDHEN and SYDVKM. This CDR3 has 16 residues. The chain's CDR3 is CASSLDRAQDSYEQYF. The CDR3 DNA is TGTGCCAGCAGTTTGGACCGTGCGCAGGACTCCTACGAGCAGTACTTC. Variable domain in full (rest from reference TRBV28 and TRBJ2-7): DVKVTQSSRYLVKRTGEKVFLECVQDMDHENMFWYRQDPGLGLRLIYFSYDVKMKEKGDIPEGYSVSREKKERFSLILESASTNQTSMYLCASSLDRAQDSYEQYFGPGTRLTVT.